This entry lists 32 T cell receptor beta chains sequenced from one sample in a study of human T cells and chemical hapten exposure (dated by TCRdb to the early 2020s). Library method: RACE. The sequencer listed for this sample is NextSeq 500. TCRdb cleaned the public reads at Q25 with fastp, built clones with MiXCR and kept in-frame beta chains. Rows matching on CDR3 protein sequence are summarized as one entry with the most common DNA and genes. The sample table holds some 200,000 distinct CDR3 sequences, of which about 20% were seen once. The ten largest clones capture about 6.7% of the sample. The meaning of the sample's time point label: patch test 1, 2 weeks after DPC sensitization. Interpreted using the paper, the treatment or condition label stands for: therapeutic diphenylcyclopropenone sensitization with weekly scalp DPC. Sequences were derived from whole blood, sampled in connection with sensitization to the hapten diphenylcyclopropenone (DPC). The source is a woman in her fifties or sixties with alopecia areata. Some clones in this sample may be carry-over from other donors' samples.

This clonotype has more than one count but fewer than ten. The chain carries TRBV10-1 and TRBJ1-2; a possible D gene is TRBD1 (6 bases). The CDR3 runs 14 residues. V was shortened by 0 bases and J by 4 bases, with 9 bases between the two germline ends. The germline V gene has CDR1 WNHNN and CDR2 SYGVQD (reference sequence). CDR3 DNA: TGCGCCAGCAGTGAGTCCGGACAGACCTATGGCTACACCTTC. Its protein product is CASSESGQTYGYTF.

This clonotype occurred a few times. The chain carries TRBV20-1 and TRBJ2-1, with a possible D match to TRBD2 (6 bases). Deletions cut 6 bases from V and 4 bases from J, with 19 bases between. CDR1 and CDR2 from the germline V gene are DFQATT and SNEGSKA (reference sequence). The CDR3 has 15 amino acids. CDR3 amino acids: CSANPSGSVYNEQFF. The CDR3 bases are TGCAGTGCAAATCCATCCGGGAGTGTGTACAATGAGCAGTTCTTC.

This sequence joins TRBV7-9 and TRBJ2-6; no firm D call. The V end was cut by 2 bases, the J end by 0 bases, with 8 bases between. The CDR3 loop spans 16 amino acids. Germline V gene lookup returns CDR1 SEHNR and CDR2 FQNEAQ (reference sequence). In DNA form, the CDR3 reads TGTGCCAGCAGCTTAAGTGCTGACTCTGGGGCCAACGTCCTGACTTTC. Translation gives CASSLSADSGANVLTF.

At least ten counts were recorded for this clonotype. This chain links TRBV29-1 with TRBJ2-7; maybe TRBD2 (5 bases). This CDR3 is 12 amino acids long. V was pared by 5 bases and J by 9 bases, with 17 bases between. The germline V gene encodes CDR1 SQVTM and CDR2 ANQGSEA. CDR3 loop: CSVSSEGTWQYF. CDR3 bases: TGCAGCGTTTCCAGCGAGGGAACGTGGCAGTACTTC.

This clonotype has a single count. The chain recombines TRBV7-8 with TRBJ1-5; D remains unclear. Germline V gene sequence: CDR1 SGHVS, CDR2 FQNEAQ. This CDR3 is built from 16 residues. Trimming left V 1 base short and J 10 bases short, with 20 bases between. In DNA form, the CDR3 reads TGTGCCAGCAGCTTAGGAGGTGTAGGCCAGCACGGACCCCAGCATTTT. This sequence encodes CASSLGGVGQHGPQHF.

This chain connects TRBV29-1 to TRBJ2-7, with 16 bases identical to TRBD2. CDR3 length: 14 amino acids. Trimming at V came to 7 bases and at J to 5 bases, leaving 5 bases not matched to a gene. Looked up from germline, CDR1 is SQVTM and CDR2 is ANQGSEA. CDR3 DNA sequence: TGCAGCGCCACCGGGACTAGCGGGAGGGACGAGCAGTACTTC. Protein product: CSATGTSGRDEQYF.

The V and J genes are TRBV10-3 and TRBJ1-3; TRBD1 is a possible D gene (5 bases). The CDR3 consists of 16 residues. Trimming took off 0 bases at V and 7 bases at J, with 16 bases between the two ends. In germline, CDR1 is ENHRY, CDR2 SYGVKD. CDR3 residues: CAISESRGAVSNTIYF. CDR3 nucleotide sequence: TGTGCCATCAGTGAGTCGAGAGGGGCGGTTTCCAACACCATATATTTT.

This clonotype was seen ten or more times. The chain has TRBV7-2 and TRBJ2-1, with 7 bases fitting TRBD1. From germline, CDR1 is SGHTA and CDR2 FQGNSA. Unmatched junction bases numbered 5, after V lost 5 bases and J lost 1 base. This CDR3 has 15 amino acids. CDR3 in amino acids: CASSQDRVSYNEQFF. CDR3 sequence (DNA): TGTGCCAGCAGCCAAGACAGGGTATCCTACAATGAGCAGTTCTTC.

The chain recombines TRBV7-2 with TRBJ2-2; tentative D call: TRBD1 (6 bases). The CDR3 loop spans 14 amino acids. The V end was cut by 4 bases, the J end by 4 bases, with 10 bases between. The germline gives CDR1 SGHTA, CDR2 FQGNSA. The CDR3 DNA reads TGTGCCAGCAGCTCTGGACAGCTCACCGGGGAGCTGTTTTTT. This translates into CASSSGQLTGELFF.

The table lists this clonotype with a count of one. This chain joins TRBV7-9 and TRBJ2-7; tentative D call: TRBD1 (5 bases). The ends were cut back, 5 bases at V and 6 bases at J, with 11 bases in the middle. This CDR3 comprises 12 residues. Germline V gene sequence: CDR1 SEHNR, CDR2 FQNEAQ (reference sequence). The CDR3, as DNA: TGTGCCAGCAGCCCAGGGTTGGGCGAGCAGTACTTC. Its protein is CASSPGLGEQYF.

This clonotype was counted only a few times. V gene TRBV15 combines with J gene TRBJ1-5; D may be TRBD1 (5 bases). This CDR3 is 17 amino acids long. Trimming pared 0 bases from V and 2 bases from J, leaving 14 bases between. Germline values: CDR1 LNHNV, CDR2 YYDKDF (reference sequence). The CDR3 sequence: CATSRDPGNRGNQPQHF. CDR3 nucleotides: TGTGCCACCAGCAGAGATCCAGGGAACCGGGGCAATCAGCCCCAGCATTTT. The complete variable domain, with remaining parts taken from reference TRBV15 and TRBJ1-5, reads DAMVIQNPRYQVTQFGKPVTLSCSQTLNHNVMYWYQQKSSQAPKLLFHYYDKDFNNEADTPDNFQSRRPNTSFCFLDIRSPGLGDTAMYLCATSRDPGNRGNQPQHFGDGTRLSIL.

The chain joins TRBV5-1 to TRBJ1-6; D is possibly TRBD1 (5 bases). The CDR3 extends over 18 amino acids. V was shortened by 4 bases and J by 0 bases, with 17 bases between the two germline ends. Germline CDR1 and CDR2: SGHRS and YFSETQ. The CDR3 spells CASSLFGAVSSYNSPLHF. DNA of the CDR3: TGCGCCAGCAGCCTATTCGGGGCCGTGAGCTCCTATAATTCACCCCTCCACTTT.

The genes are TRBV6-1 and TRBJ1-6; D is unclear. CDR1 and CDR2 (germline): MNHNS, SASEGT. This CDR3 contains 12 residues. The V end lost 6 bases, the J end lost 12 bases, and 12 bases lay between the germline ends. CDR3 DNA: TGTGCCAGCAGCGTACAAGCCAGACCCCTCCACTTT. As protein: CASSVQARPLHF.

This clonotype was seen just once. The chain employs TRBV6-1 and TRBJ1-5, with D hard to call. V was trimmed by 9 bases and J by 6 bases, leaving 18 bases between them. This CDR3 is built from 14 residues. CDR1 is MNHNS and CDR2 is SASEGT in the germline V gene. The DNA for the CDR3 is TGTGCCAGTCAACTCCGAGGGTTGCTTCAGCCCCAGCATTTT. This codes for CASQLRGLLQPQHF.

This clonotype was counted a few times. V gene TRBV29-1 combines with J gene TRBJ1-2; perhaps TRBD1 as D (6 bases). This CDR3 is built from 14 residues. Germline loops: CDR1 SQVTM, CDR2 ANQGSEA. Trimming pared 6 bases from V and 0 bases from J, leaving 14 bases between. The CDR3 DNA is TGCAGCGTCTACTCTACAGGGACTAACTATGGCTACACCTTC. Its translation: CSVYSTGTNYGYTF.

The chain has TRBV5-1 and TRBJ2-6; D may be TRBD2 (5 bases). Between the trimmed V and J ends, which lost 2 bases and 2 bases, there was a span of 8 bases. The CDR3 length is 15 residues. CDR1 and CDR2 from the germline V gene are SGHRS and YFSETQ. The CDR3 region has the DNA TGCGCCAGCAGCTTTTCGGAGGCTGGGGCCAACGTCCTGACTTTC. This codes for CASSFSEAGANVLTF.

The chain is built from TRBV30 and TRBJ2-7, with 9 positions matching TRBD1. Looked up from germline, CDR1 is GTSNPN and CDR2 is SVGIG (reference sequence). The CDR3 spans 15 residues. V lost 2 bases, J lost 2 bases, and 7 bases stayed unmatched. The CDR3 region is CAWSPPTGGPYEQYF. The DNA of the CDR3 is TGTGCCTGGAGTCCCCCGACAGGGGGGCCCTACGAGCAGTACTTC. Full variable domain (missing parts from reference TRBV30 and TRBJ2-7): SQTIHQWPATLVQPVGSPLSLECTVEGTSNPNLYWYRQAAGRGLQLLFYSVGIGQISSEVPQNLSASRPQDRQFILSSKKLLLSDSGFYLCAWSPPTGGPYEQYFGPGTRLTVT.

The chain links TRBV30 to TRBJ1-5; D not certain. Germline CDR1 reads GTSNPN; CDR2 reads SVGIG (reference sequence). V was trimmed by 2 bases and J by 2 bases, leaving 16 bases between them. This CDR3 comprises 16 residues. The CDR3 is CAWSYRGPGGNQPQHF. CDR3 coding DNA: TGTGCCTGGAGTTATCGCGGACCAGGAGGCAATCAGCCCCAGCATTTT.

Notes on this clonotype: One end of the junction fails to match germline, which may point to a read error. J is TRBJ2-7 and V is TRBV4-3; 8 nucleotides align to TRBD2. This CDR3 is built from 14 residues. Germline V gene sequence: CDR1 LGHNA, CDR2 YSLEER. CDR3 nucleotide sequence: TGTGCCAGCAGCCAAGAAGCGGGAGTGTACGAGCAGTACTTC. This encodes CASSQEAGVYEQYF.

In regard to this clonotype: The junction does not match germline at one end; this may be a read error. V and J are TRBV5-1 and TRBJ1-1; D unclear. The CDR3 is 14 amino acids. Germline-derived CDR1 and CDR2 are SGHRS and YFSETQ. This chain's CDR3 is CASSLEGHNTEALF. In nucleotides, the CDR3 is TGCGCCAGCAGCTTAGAGGGCCACAACACTGAAGCTCTCTTT. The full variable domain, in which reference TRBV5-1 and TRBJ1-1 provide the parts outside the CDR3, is KAGVTQTPRYLIKTRGQQVTLSCSPISGHRSVSWYQQTPGQGLQFLFEYFSETQRNKGNFPGRFSGRQFSNSRSEMNVSTLELGDSALYLCASSLEGHNTEALFGQGTRLTVV.

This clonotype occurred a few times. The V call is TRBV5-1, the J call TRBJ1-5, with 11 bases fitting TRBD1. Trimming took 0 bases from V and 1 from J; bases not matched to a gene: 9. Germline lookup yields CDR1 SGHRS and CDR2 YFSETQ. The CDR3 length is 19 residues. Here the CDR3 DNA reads TGCGCCAGCAGCTTGGCCCCCCGGACAGGGGGCGCAAGCAATCAGCCCCAGCATTTT. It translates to CASSLAPRTGGASNQPQHF.

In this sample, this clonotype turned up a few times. The CDR3 here is CASSTHGGSGHQELFF. DNA of the CDR3: TGTGCCAGCAGTACGCACGGGGGATCAGGGCACCAGGAGCTGTTTTTT. The chain couples TRBV12-3 or TRBV12-4 to TRBJ2-2; maybe TRBD2 (6 bases). V was pared by 5 bases and J by 10 bases, with 23 bases between. This CDR3 contains 16 residues.

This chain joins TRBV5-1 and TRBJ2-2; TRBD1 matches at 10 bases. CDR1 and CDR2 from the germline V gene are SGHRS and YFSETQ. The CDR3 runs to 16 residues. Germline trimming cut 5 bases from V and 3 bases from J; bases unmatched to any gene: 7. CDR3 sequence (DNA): TGCGCCAGCAGGCAGGCGGGACAGGGGTACACCGGGGAGCTGTTTTTT. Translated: CASRQAGQGYTGELFF.

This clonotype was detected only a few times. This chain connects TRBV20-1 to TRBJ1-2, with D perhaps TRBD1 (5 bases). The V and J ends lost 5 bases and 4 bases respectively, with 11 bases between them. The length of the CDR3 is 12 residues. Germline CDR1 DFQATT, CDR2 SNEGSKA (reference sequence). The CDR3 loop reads CSAPVGVYGYTF. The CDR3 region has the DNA TGCAGTGCTCCTGTGGGGGTCTATGGCTACACCTTC.

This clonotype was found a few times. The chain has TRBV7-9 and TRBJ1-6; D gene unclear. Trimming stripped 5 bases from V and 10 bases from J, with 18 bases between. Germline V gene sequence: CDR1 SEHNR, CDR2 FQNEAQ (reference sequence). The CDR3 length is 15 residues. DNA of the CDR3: TGTGCCAGCAGCCCAATGGTTCCGGGCAACTCACCCCTCCACTTT. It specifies CASSPMVPGNSPLHF.

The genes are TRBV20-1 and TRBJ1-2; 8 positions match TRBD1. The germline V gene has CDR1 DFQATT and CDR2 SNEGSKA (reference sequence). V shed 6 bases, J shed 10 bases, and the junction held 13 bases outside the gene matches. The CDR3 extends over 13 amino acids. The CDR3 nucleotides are TGCAGTGCCACCCAGGTCGGACAGGGCCCCTACACCTTC. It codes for CSATQVGQGPYTF.

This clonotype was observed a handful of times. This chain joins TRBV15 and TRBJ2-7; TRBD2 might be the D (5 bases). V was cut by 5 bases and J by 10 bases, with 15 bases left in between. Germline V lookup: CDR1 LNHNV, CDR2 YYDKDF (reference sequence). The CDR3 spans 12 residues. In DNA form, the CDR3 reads TGTGCCACCAGCTCTCAGAGGAGGATCCAGTACTTC. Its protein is CATSSQRRIQYF.

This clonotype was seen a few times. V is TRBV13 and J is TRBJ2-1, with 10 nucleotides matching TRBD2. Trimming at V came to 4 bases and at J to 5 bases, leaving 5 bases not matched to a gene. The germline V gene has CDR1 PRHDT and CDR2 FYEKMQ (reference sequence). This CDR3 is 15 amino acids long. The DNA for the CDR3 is TGTGCCAGCAGCTCGCTAGCGGGAGAAAACAATGAGCAGTTCTTC. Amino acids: CASSSLAGENNEQFF.

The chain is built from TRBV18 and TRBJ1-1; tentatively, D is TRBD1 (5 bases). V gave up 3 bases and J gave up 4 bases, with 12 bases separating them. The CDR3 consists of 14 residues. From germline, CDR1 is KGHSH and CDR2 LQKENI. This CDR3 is CASSPAGQITEAFF. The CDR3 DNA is TGTGCCAGCTCACCGGCGGGGCAAATCACTGAAGCTTTCTTT.

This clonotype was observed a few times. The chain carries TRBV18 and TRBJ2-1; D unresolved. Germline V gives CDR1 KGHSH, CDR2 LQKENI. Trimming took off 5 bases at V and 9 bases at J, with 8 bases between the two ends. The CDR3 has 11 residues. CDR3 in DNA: TGTGCCAGCTCATCACGTGTTGAGCAGTTCTTC. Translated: CASSSRVEQFF.

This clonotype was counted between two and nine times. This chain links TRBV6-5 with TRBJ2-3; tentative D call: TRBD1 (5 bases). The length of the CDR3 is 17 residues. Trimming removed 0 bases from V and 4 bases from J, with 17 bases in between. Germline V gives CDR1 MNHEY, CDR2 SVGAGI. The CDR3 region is CASSYSRWRVGADTQYF. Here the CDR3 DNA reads TGTGCCAGCAGTTACTCGAGGTGGAGAGTAGGGGCAGATACGCAGTATTTT.

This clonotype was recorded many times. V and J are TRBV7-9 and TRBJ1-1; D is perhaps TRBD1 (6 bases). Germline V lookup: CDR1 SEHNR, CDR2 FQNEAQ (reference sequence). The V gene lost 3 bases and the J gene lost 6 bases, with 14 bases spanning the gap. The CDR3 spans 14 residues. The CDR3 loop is CASSFPSGEAEAFF. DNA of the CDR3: TGTGCCAGCAGCTTCCCCTCAGGGGAGGCTGAAGCTTTCTTT. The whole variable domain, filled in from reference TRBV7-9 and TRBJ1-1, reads DTGVSQNPRHKITKRGQNVTFRCDPISEHNRLYWYRQTLGQGPEFLTYFQNEAQLEKSRLLSDRFSAERPKGSFSTLEIQRTEQGDSAMYLCASSFPSGEAEAFFGQGTRLTVV.